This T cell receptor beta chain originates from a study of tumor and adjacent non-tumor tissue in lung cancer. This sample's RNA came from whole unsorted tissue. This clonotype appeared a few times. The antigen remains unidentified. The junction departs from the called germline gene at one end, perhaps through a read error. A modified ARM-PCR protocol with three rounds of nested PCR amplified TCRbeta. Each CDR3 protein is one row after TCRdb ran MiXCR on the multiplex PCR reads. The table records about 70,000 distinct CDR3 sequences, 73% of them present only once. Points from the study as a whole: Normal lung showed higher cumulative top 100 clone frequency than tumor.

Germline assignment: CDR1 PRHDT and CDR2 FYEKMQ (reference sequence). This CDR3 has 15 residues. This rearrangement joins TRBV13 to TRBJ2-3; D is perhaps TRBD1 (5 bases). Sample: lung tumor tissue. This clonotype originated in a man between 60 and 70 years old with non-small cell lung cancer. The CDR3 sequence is CASSLARQKTDKQYF. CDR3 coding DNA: TGTGCCAGCAGCTTAGCGAGACAGAAAACAGATAAGCAGTATTTT.